What follows describes a single T cell receptor (beta chain). Its cognate antigen is unknown. The CDR3 totals 13 residues. The V gene's germline CDR1 is LNHDA and CDR2 SQIVND (reference sequence). Trimming at V came to 7 bases and at J to 4 bases, leaving 6 bases not matched to a gene. These data are taken from a study of regulatory T cells in long-lasting Graves disease. Assembly of TCR beta libraries relied on iRepertoire HTBI primers together with Arm-PCR of CDR3 regions. TCRdb passed the multiplex PCR reads through MiXCR, listing each CDR3 protein once. The data show 350,000 to 450,000 distinct CDR3 sequences, about 15% seen once. Time point here: newly diagnosed GD, antithyroid drugs for less than 3 months. Making the TCR library involved RNA that had been extracted from PBMCs. The source of the patients was an endocrinology department in Xi'an, China. Study outcomes and limitations: Whereas approximately 950 public clonotypes were shared by new patients, persistent patients shared more, at 2,500 to 3,500.

The data also belong to a second study, concerning T cells in Graves' hyperthyroidism and ophthalmopathy.

The TCR was taken from a woman in her 30s with Graves disease. The V gene is TRBV19, the J gene TRBJ2-7, with 8 bases that match TRBD2. The sample in question was peripheral blood mononuclear cells (PBMCs), obtained at new diagnosis, from a patient treated with antithyroid drugs. The CDR3 DNA reads as TGTGCCAGTACCGGGAGGGCAGGGTACGAGCAGTACTTC. Protein: CASTGRAGYEQYF.